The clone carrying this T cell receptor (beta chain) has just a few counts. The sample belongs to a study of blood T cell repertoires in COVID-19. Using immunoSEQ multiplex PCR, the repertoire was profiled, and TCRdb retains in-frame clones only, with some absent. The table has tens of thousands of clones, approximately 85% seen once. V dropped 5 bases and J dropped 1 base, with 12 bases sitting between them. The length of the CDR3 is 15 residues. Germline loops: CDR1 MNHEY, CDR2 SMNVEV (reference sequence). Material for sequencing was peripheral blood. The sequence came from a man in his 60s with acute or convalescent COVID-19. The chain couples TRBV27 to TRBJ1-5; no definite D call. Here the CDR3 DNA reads TGTGCCAGCAGTAGGGAGGGTTGGAGCAATCAGCCCCAGCATTTT. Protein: CASSREGWSNQPQHF.